The 27 T cell receptor beta chains below were found in one sample sequenced in a study of shared clonotypes between healthy human individuals. Produced via immunoSEQ multiplex PCR; TCRdb's table is partial and in-frame only. The repertoire has some 2,000,000 clones, about 95% of them found once; the top ten carry roughly 1.1%. Terminally differentiated effector memory CD45RA+ cells were excluded from the naive CD8 cells, which were CD45RO-negative and positively selected for CCR7. Sequenced material: naive CD8+ T cells sorted from blood. The receptors stem from a young man in good health.

Written as DNA, the CDR3 is TGTGCCAGCAGCTTAGTCCCGACAGGAAATTCACCCCTCCACTTT. It yields the protein CASSLVPTGNSPLHF. The chain has TRBV11-2 and TRBJ1-6, with D possibly being TRBD1 (6 bases). The V gene lost 1 base and the J gene lost 7 bases, with 11 bases spanning the gap. Per germline, CDR1 SGHAT and CDR2 FQNNGV. The CDR3 has 15 amino acids.

V and J are TRBV5-6 and TRBJ1-2; D call uncertain. Germline V gene sequence: CDR1 SGHDT, CDR2 YYEEEE. V lost 4 bases to trimming and J lost 6 bases, with 16 bases between them. This CDR3 is 14 amino acids long. CDR3 nucleotides: TGTGCCAGCAGCGATGGGCTAGGGCCTCATGGCTACACCTTC. Amino acids: CASSDGLGPHGYTF.

The chain employs TRBV29-1 and TRBJ1-1; 7 bases are shared with TRBD1. This CDR3 is 14 amino acids long. Germline lookup yields CDR1 SQVTM and CDR2 ANQGSEA. Unmatched junction bases numbered 7, after V lost 4 bases and J lost 2 bases. The CDR3 region is CSVGRDSRNTEAFF. Written as DNA, the CDR3 is TGCAGCGTTGGTCGGGACAGCAGAAACACTGAAGCTTTCTTT.

The chain's CDR3 is CASSYPTGGTDTQYF. DNA of the CDR3: TGTGCCAGCAGTTACCCCACAGGGGGCACAGATACGCAGTATTTT. The chain is built from TRBV6-5 and TRBJ2-3; 7 nucleotides agree with TRBD1. Trimming at V came to 2 bases and at J to 1 base, leaving 3 bases not matched to a gene. The CDR3 is 15 residues long. Germline-derived CDR1 and CDR2 are MNHEY and SVGAGI.

The chain has TRBV6-5 and TRBJ1-4; 10 nucleotides agree with TRBD1. Trimming at V came to 4 bases and at J to 8 bases, leaving 7 bases not matched to a gene. There are 15 residues in the CDR3. Germline V lookup: CDR1 MNHEY, CDR2 SVGAGI. In DNA, the CDR3 is TGTGCCAGCAGTTTTTCCGGGACAGGGGACGAAAAACTGTTTTTT. This translates into CASSFSGTGDEKLFF.

The rearrangement links TRBV11-2 to TRBJ1-1; D gene unclear. The germline CDR1 and CDR2 sequences are SGHAT and FQNNGV. CDR3 length: 12 amino acids. Trimming shortened V by 5 bases and J by 4 bases, and 8 bases separated the two germline ends. In DNA form, the CDR3 reads TGTGCCAGCAGCCCTACGGGCACTGAAGCTTTCTTT. It codes for CASSPTGTEAFF.

Of note for this clone: Other nucleotide sequences in the sample specify the same CDR3. The CDR3 here is CASSFGPTYEQYF. CDR3 sequence (DNA): TGTGCCAGCAGTTTCGGCCCTACCTACGAGCAGTACTTC. The gene calls are TRBV27 and TRBJ2-7; D gene ambiguous. Germline V lookup: CDR1 MNHEY, CDR2 SMNVEV (reference sequence). V gave up 3 bases and J gave up 2 bases, with 8 bases separating them. This CDR3 spans 13 amino acids.

This chain connects TRBV10-3 to TRBJ2-3, with D tentatively TRBD2 (5 bases). Per the germline V gene, CDR1 is ENHRY and CDR2 is SYGVKD. V dropped 4 bases and J dropped 4 bases, with 12 bases sitting between them. The CDR3 is 14 amino acids. This chain's CDR3 is CAISAPGVSDTQYF. CDR3 nucleotide sequence: TGTGCCATCAGTGCCCCCGGGGTTTCAGATACGCAGTATTTT.

The gene calls are TRBV4-1 and TRBJ1-5, with TRBD1 as a possible D gene (6 bases). The germline V gene has CDR1 MGHRA and CDR2 YSYEKL. The CDR3 loop spans 14 amino acids. The V gene lost 4 bases and the J gene lost 9 bases, with 16 bases spanning the gap. The CDR3 region has the DNA TGCGCCAGCAGCCCTGACAGGCTCAAGCCGCCCCAGCATTTT. Translating it yields CASSPDRLKPPQHF.

CDR3 sequence: CASSLLGAQTGTGVYEQYF. The CDR3 nucleotides are TGTGCCAGCAGTTTATTGGGTGCCCAAACCGGGACAGGGGTCTACGAGCAGTACTTC. V usage is TRBV27 and J usage is TRBJ2-7; 10 positions agree with TRBD1. The CDR3 length is 19 residues. The V segment lost 1 base and the J segment 3 bases; nucleotides outside the gene matches: 15. Looked up from germline, CDR1 is MNHEY and CDR2 is SMNVEV (reference sequence).

The chain carries TRBV4-3 and TRBJ2-7, with D possibly TRBD2 on 6 matching bases. Germline assignment: CDR1 LGHNA and CDR2 YSLEER. The length of the CDR3 is 16 residues. V was trimmed by 0 bases and J by 5 bases, leaving 17 bases between them. CDR3 region: CASSQDLEGTLNEQYF. The CDR3 region has the DNA TGCGCCAGCAGCCAAGATTTGGAGGGGACGTTGAACGAGCAGTACTTC.

The chain links TRBV28 to TRBJ1-4, with D unclear. CDR3 length: 15 residues. V was cut by 6 bases and J by 4 bases, with 15 bases left in between. Per germline, CDR1 MDHEN and CDR2 SYDVKM. CDR3 DNA sequence: TGTGCCAGCAGCCCCCCCCAGGCCTTTAATGAAAAACTGTTTTTT. Translated, it gives CASSPPQAFNEKLFF.

This chain links TRBV7-9 with TRBJ2-7; 8 positions match TRBD2. CDR3 size: 13 residues. The trim removed 8 bases at V and 6 bases at J, leaving 9 bases unmatched. Germline values: CDR1 SEHNR, CDR2 FQNEAQ (reference sequence). The CDR3 here is CASAGLVAFEQYF. In DNA form, the CDR3 reads TGTGCCAGCGCGGGACTAGTGGCGTTCGAGCAGTACTTC. Full variable domain (outside the CDR3, taken from reference TRBV7-9 and TRBJ2-7): DTGVSQNPRHKITKRGQNVTFRCDPISEHNRLYWYRQTLGQGPEFLTYFQNEAQLEKSRLLSDRFSAERPKGSFSTLEIQRTEQGDSAMYLCASAGLVAFEQYFGPGTRLTVT.

DNA of the CDR3: TGTGCCAGCTCACCCCCGGACAGGGGGCCTAGGGGCGAGGAGCAGTACTTC. Its protein is CASSPPDRGPRGEEQYF. This chain uses TRBV18 with TRBJ2-7, with 11 bases aligning to TRBD1. Trimming cost V 3 bases and J 7 bases; bases outside gene matches: 14. The germline V gene has CDR1 KGHSH and CDR2 LQKENI. CDR3 length: 17 residues.

The chain recombines TRBV7-9 with TRBJ2-3; TRBD2 might be the D (5 bases). CDR1 is SEHNR, CDR2 FQNEAQ, per germline (reference sequence). The V end lost 2 bases, the J end lost 5 bases, and 11 bases lay between the germline ends. The CDR3 has 14 residues. In DNA form, the CDR3 reads TGTGCCAGCAGCTTACGGGGTGTGGGAGATACGCAGTATTTT. It specifies CASSLRGVGDTQYF.

This clone was seen a handful of times. The chain joins TRBV10-3 to TRBJ2-1; 12 positions match TRBD1. V shed 6 bases and J 7 bases; nucleotides not matched to a gene: 10. CDR3 length: 16 residues. The V gene's germline CDR1 is ENHRY and CDR2 SYGVKD. In nucleotides, the CDR3 is TGTGCCATCAGCGGGACAGGGGGCGCCGTTTGGAATGAGCAGTTCTTC. As protein: CAISGTGGAVWNEQFF.

This chain connects TRBV29-1 to TRBJ1-3; no definite D call. This CDR3 spans 12 amino acids. The V gene lost 5 bases and the J gene lost 4 bases, with 9 bases spanning the gap. Germline V gene sequence: CDR1 SQVTM, CDR2 ANQGSEA. The DNA for the CDR3 is TGCAGCGTTCTCGATCCCGGAAACACCATATATTTT. It codes for CSVLDPGNTIYF.

The gene calls are TRBV4-1 and TRBJ1-1, with D possibly matching TRBD1 (5 bases). The CDR3 covers 15 residues. Looked up from germline, CDR1 is MGHRA and CDR2 is YSYEKL. V was pared by 3 bases and J by 2 bases, with 13 bases between. For the CDR3, the DNA is TGCGCCAGCAGCCACGCTCAGGGTCTTAACACTGAAGCTTTCTTT. Protein sequence: CASSHAQGLNTEAFF.

With regard to this clone: Other DNA sequences in the sample encode the same CDR3. The rearrangement joins TRBV27 to TRBJ2-3; unclear D gene. The CDR3 sequence is 14 residues long. Germline V gives CDR1 MNHEY, CDR2 SMNVEV (reference sequence). V lost 5 bases and J 0 bases, leaving 9 bases between the germline ends. In nucleotides, the CDR3 is TGTGCCAGCAGTCCCCTGGGGAGCACAGATACGCAGTATTTT. This sequence encodes CASSPLGSTDTQYF.

Here the CDR3 DNA reads TGTGCTAGTGGTTTCGGGCACCCCTACGAGCAGTACTTC. This encodes CASGFGHPYEQYF. The chain employs TRBV12-5 and TRBJ2-7; D unresolved. Germline lookup yields CDR1 LGHNT and CDR2 FRNRAP. The CDR3 is made up of 13 amino acids. Between the trimmed V and J ends, which lost 3 bases and 2 bases, there was a span of 8 bases.

The chain joins TRBV28 to TRBJ1-2; no definite D call. CDR1 and CDR2 from the germline V gene are MDHEN and SYDVKM. The V gene lost 5 bases and the J gene lost 7 bases, with 23 bases spanning the gap. This CDR3 is built from 16 residues. CDR3 sequence (DNA): TGTGCCAGCAGTACCCACCGGGCAGGATCCGATCGTGGCTACACCTTC. Protein: CASSTHRAGSDRGYTF.

This clone came up once. This sequence joins TRBV18 and TRBJ1-2; no definite D call. This CDR3 region has 13 residues. Trimming shortened V by 6 bases and J by 1 base, and 9 bases separated the two germline ends. The germline gives CDR1 KGHSH, CDR2 LQKENI. CDR3 nucleotides: TGTGCCAGCTCCTACAACGATAACTATGGCTACACCTTC. This translates into CASSYNDNYGYTF.

This chain joins TRBV7-8 and TRBJ2-5, with 12 nucleotides matching TRBD2. CDR3 size: 18 residues. V lost 4 bases and J lost 1; bases outside the gene matches: 10. In germline, CDR1 is SGHVS, CDR2 FQNEAQ. CDR3 nucleotide sequence: TGTGCCAGCAGCTCCAACCTAGCGGGGGGGAGTTTCCAAGAGACCCAGTACTTC. Its protein product is CASSSNLAGGSFQETQYF.

The genes are TRBV5-8 and TRBJ1-6; perhaps TRBD1 as D (5 bases). The length of the CDR3 is 15 residues. The germline V gene encodes CDR1 SGHTS and CDR2 YDEGEE. V was pared by 1 base and J by 10 bases, with 15 bases between. Here the CDR3 reads CASSLTGRNGSPLHF. DNA of the CDR3: TGTGCCAGCAGCTTGACAGGCCGGAATGGATCACCCCTCCACTTT.

CDR3 sequence (DNA): TGTGCCAGCAGCGGAAATCTAGGGGGGACCCAGTACTTC. Amino acid sequence: CASSGNLGGTQYF. The rearrangement uses TRBV13 and TRBJ2-5, with D possibly matching TRBD1 (6 bases). V was clipped by 5 bases and J by 7 bases, with 14 bases between them. The CDR3 covers 13 residues. CDR1 is PRHDT and CDR2 is FYEKMQ in the germline V gene (reference sequence). Complete variable domain (other parts from reference TRBV13 and TRBJ2-5): AAGVIQSPRHLIKEKRETATLKCYPIPRHDTVYWYQQGPGQDPQFLISFYEKMQSDKGSIPDRFSAQQFSDYHSELNMSSLELGDSALYFCASSGNLGGTQYFGPGTRLLVL.

V gene TRBV4-3 combines with J gene TRBJ2-7, with 9 bases aligning to TRBD2. From germline, CDR1 is LGHNA and CDR2 YSLEER. Unmatched junction bases numbered 3, after V lost 0 bases and J lost 3 bases. The CDR3 is made up of 15 amino acids. CDR3 nucleotide sequence: TGCGCCAGCAGCCAAGAAGGCGGGAGGGTCTACGAGCAGTACTTC. This codes for CASSQEGGRVYEQYF.

The chain is built from TRBV16 and TRBJ1-5; 7 bases agree with TRBD1. CDR3 size: 16 residues. CDR1 is KGHSY and CDR2 is FQNENV in the germline V gene. V trimming: 4 bases; J trimming: 0 bases; junction bases outside the gene matches: 6. The DNA for the CDR3 is TGTGCCAGCAGCCCCCGGACAGGTATTAGCAATCAGCCCCAGCATTTT. Residues: CASSPRTGISNQPQHF.